These 29 T cell receptor beta chains came from one sample sequenced in a study of T cell responses to AZD1222 COVID-19 vaccine (dated by TCRdb to 2020 to 2023). What the time point label conveys for this sample: about 28 days (+/-7) after the second vaccine dose. The receptor library was made with the immunoSEQ multiplex PCR assay. The table comes from immuneACCESS by way of TCRdb, which keeps in-frame sequences with V and J called. Part of the clones is missing from these tables; in studies checked, under half for an unresolved V gene and the rest for unknown reasons. The sample records about 180,000 clones, 92% of which are singletons. The leading ten clones occupy about 2.1% of the sample. Specimen: peripheral blood, collected 28 days after the second AZD1222 dose. The receptors come from an adult who received the AZD1222 COVID-19 vaccine.

This clone was counted between two and nine times. V is TRBV24-1 and J is TRBJ1-4; D not resolved. Trimming cost V 5 bases and J 7 bases, with 4 bases left between them. This CDR3 spans 11 amino acids. Germline V gives CDR1 KGHDR, CDR2 SFDVKD. The CDR3 region is CATSVGEKLFF. CDR3 coding DNA: TGTGCCACCAGTGTGGGTGAAAAACTGTTTTTT.

The chain couples TRBV27 to TRBJ2-4, with TRBD1 matching over 9 bases. CDR3 length: 14 amino acids. Germline CDR1 is MNHEY and CDR2 is SMNVEV (reference sequence). Trimming removed 2 bases from V and 7 bases from J; junction bases left unmatched: 3. In DNA, the CDR3 is TGTGCCAGCAGTTTAGCGGGGACAGGGAACATTCAGTACTTC. It encodes CASSLAGTGNIQYF.

The DNA for the CDR3 is TGCGCCAGCAGCCATCGCCTCGGGACTAGCGGGAGCCGGGCGAACACCGGGGAGCTGTTTTTT. Translating it yields CASSHRLGTSGSRANTGELFF. V and J are TRBV4-1 and TRBJ2-2; 14 positions agree with TRBD2. The V gene end was trimmed by 3 bases and the J gene end by 0 bases; junction bases not matched to a gene: 12. Per germline, CDR1 MGHRA and CDR2 YSYEKL. CDR3 length equals 21 residues.

The chain links TRBV29-1 to TRBJ1-5, with D possibly being TRBD1 (5 bases). The CDR3 is 13 amino acids. Germline-derived CDR1 and CDR2 are SQVTM and ANQGSEA. The ends were cut back, 7 bases at V and 5 bases at J, with 15 bases in the middle. The CDR3 loop reads CSANDGTDQPQHF. Written as DNA, the CDR3 is TGCAGCGCCAATGACGGGACGGATCAGCCCCAGCATTTT.

The rearrangement joins TRBV4-2 to TRBJ1-5; D not resolved. The V end was cut by 0 bases, the J end by 1 base, with 7 bases between. From germline, CDR1 is LGHNA and CDR2 YNFKEQ. This CDR3 spans 15 amino acids. The CDR3 sequence: CASSQDMDSNQPQHF. The CDR3, as DNA: TGTGCCAGCAGCCAAGACATGGACAGCAATCAGCCCCAGCATTTT.

The CDR3 DNA follows: TGTGCCAGCAGTGGAAACCCGGGACAGACCGGTTTTGGGTACTTC. It yields the protein CASSGNPGQTGFGYF. This chain joins TRBV2 and TRBJ2-4, with 7 bases that match TRBD1. Looked up from germline, CDR1 is SNHLY and CDR2 is FYNNEI. CDR3 length: 15 residues. Unmatched junction bases numbered 18, after V lost 4 bases and J lost 15 bases.

The V call is TRBV15, the J call TRBJ1-2; possible D gene TRBD1, 6 bases. Trimming took 1 base from V and 5 from J, leaving 8 bases between them. Per germline, CDR1 LNHNV and CDR2 YYDKDF (reference sequence). This CDR3 has 13 residues. CDR3 sequence: CATSRGQVYGYTF. CDR3 DNA: TGTGCCACCAGCAGAGGACAGGTGTATGGCTACACCTTC.

The genes are TRBV20-1 and TRBJ2-7; tentative D call: TRBD2 (5 bases). CDR3 size: 11 residues. Per germline, CDR1 DFQATT and CDR2 SNEGSKA (reference sequence). V dropped 3 bases and J dropped 7 bases, with 10 bases sitting between them. CDR3 loop: CSARDQREQYF. The CDR3 bases are TGCAGTGCTAGGGACCAGCGGGAGCAGTACTTC.

The CDR3 loop reads CASSRQGAFEKLFF. The CDR3 nucleotides are TGTGCCAGTAGTCGACAGGGGGCGTTTGAAAAACTGTTTTTT. V is TRBV19 and J is TRBJ1-4; 10 bases agree with TRBD1. Germline trimming cut 5 bases from V and 7 bases from J; bases unmatched to any gene: 4. CDR1 is LNHDA, CDR2 SQIVND, per germline (reference sequence). CDR3 length: 14 amino acids.

V and J are TRBV18 and TRBJ2-3; the match to TRBD2 covers 10 bases. The CDR3 contains 16 residues. Germline CDR1 is KGHSH and CDR2 is LQKENI. V shed 6 bases, J shed 2 bases, and the junction held 8 bases outside the gene matches. CDR3 sequence: CASSQGTSEVTDTQYF. Here the CDR3 DNA reads TGTGCCAGCTCGCAAGGGACTAGCGAAGTCACAGATACGCAGTATTTT.

The chain employs TRBV6-1 and TRBJ2-7; TRBD1 agrees at 8 bases. From germline, CDR1 is MNHNS and CDR2 SASEGT. Unmatched junction bases numbered 6, after V lost 0 bases and J lost 5 bases. The CDR3 spans 15 residues. Here the CDR3 DNA reads TGTGCCAGCAGTGAAGCAGGCAGGGGGCCGGACGAGCAGTACTTC. It translates to CASSEAGRGPDEQYF.

This chain joins TRBV7-6 and TRBJ1-4, with a possible D match to TRBD1 (6 bases). CDR1 and CDR2 (germline): SGHVS, FNYEAQ. The CDR3 extends over 18 amino acids. The V and J ends lost 0 bases and 6 bases respectively, with 20 bases between them. CDR3 residues: CASSLAPGGGITYEKLFF. As DNA, the CDR3 is TGTGCCAGCAGCTTAGCGCCTGGGGGGGGCATTACCTATGAAAAACTGTTTTTT.

The rearrangement uses TRBV6-5 and TRBJ2-1; D possibly corresponds to TRBD2 (6 bases). The CDR3 has 15 amino acids. Germline V gene lookup returns CDR1 MNHEY and CDR2 SVGAGI. Between the trimmed V and J ends, which lost 7 bases and 0 bases, there was a span of 13 bases. The CDR3 nucleotides are TGTGCCAGCACCGAGGGACTTAGCTCCTACAATGAGCAGTTCTTC. It specifies CASTEGLSSYNEQFF.

V is TRBV6-2 or TRBV6-3 and J is TRBJ1-6, with a tentative D call TRBD1 (5 bases). Germline loops: CDR1 MNHEY, CDR2 SVGEGT. The V end lost 5 bases, the J end lost 9 bases, and 11 bases lay between the germline ends. The CDR3 is made up of 13 amino acids. Here the CDR3 DNA reads TGTGCCAGCAGTGACAGCCCAATTTCACCCCTCCACTTT. It encodes CASSDSPISPLHF.

V usage is TRBV2 and J usage is TRBJ1-2; D gene uncertain. The CDR3 covers 14 residues. The V end was cut by 6 bases, the J end by 2 bases, with 13 bases between. The germline CDR1 and CDR2 sequences are SNHLY and FYNNEI. The CDR3 reads CASSPRTGNYGYTF. The DNA of the CDR3 is TGTGCCAGCAGCCCTAGGACGGGGAACTATGGCTACACCTTC.

The V and J genes are TRBV5-4 and TRBJ2-1; the match to TRBD2 covers 10 bases. The germline V gene encodes CDR1 SGHNT and CDR2 YYREEE (reference sequence). V dropped 1 base and J dropped 1; count of bases not matched to a gene: 5. CDR3 length: 17 amino acids. CDR3 sequence: CASSLPSGGTSYNEQFF. The DNA for the CDR3 is TGTGCCAGCAGCTTGCCTAGCGGGGGAACTTCCTACAATGAGCAGTTCTTC.

V gene TRBV1 combines with J gene TRBJ2-7; the table's TRBD1 call for D was not verified on the DNA. TRBV1 is flagged as a pseudogene. The CDR3 consists of 15 residues. CDR3 bases: TGCACCAGCAGCCGGTCAGGGGGCGCTTCTTACGAGCAGTACTTC. Its translation is CTSSRSGGASYEQYF.

This clone was counted a single time. V usage is TRBV14 and J usage is TRBJ1-2, with TRBD1 as a possible D gene (5 bases). The CDR3 totals 13 residues. V lost 4 bases to trimming and J lost 3 bases, with 9 bases between them. CDR1 and CDR2 from the germline V gene are SGHDN and FVKESK. The CDR3, as DNA: TGTGCCAGCAGCCCCGGGACGGACTATGGCTACACCTTC. Translation: CASSPGTDYGYTF.

This clone was detected only once. This chain uses TRBV7-9 with TRBJ2-1; 8 bases line up with TRBD2. Germline CDR1 is SEHNR and CDR2 is FQNEAQ (reference sequence). This CDR3 is 16 amino acids long. With 3 bases clipped from V and 6 bases from J, the junction kept 10 bases outside the gene matches. In DNA form, the CDR3 reads TGTGCCAGCAGCTTCGGGAGACCGGGAGGGTCCAATGAGCAGTTCTTC. Amino acids: CASSFGRPGGSNEQFF. Full variable domain (rest looked up from reference TRBV7-9 and TRBJ2-1): DTGVSQNPRHKITKRGQNVTFRCDPISEHNRLYWYRQTLGQGPEFLTYFQNEAQLEKSRLLSDRFSAERPKGSFSTLEIQRTEQGDSAMYLCASSFGRPGGSNEQFFGPGTRLTVL.

As DNA, the CDR3 is TGTGCCAGCTCTTTCGGGGGCGACGAGCAGTACTTC. Encoded protein: CASSFGGDEQYF. The rearrangement joins TRBV12-3 or TRBV12-4 to TRBJ2-7, with D perhaps given as TRBD1 or TRBD2 (6 bases each). V lost 8 bases and J lost 5, with 13 bases in between. The CDR3 is 12 amino acids.

This rearrangement joins TRBV7-3 to TRBJ1-2; TRBD1 matches 9 bases. The germline CDR1 and CDR2 sequences are SGHTA and FQGTGA. The V segment lost 5 bases and the J segment 3 bases; nucleotides outside the gene matches: 10. The CDR3 runs to 16 residues. CDR3 region: CASSPTGTGLDYGYTF. The CDR3 bases are TGTGCCAGCAGCCCTACCGGGACAGGGCTGGACTATGGCTACACCTTC.

This clone has just a few counts. The chain carries TRBV19 and TRBJ1-4; D is ambiguous. CDR1 LNHDA and CDR2 SQIVND come from the germline V gene (reference sequence). V was clipped by 5 bases and J by 11 bases, with 15 bases between them. The CDR3 consists of 13 residues. CDR3 residues: CASSAEDARKLFF. The CDR3 DNA is TGTGCCAGTAGTGCGGAGGACGCACGGAAACTGTTTTTT. Complete variable domain (other parts from reference TRBV19 and TRBJ1-4): DGGITQSPKYLFRKEGQNVTLSCEQNLNHDAMYWYRQDPGQGLRLIYYSQIVNDFQKGDIAEGYSVSREKKESFPLTVTSAQKNPTAFYLCASSAEDARKLFFGSGTQLSVL.

The CDR3 spells CAIAAGLYGYTF. CDR3 DNA: TGTGCCATCGCGGCAGGCCTCTATGGCTACACCTTC. J is TRBJ1-2 and V is TRBV7-9; no firm D call. Germline CDR1 is SEHNR and CDR2 is FQNEAQ (reference sequence). V dropped 10 bases and J dropped 4 bases, with 13 bases sitting between them. The CDR3 is 12 residues long.

V and J are TRBV5-8 and TRBJ2-7; 10 bases fit TRBD1. CDR1 and CDR2 (germline): SGHTS, YDEGEE. The CDR3 length is 16 residues. After removal of 0 bases from V and 2 bases from J, the junction contained 5 bases not matched to a gene. As DNA, the CDR3 is TGTGCCAGCAGCTTGGTAGGGACAGGGGCAACCTACGAGCAGTACTTC. Encoded protein: CASSLVGTGATYEQYF.

The gene calls are TRBV5-1 and TRBJ2-2, with D tentatively TRBD1 (6 bases). The CDR3 contains 15 residues. Germline CDR1 reads SGHRS; CDR2 reads YFSETQ. Trimming pared 2 bases from V and 6 bases from J, leaving 14 bases between. DNA of the CDR3: TGCGCCAGCAGCTTACGACAGGCAGATTCCGGGGAGCTGTTTTTT. Translation gives CASSLRQADSGELFF. The whole variable domain, remainder taken from reference TRBV5-1 and TRBJ2-2, is KAGVTQTPRYLIKTRGQQVTLSCSPISGHRSVSWYQQTPGQGLQFLFEYFSETQRNKGNFPGRFSGRQFSNSRSEMNVSTLELGDSALYLCASSLRQADSGELFFGEGSRLTVL.

This chain uses TRBV6-5 with TRBJ1-2, with 7 bases aligning to TRBD1. The CDR3 covers 13 residues. After removal of 6 bases from V and 3 bases from J, the junction contained 4 bases not matched to a gene. Germline CDR1 reads MNHEY; CDR2 reads SVGAGI. This chain's CDR3 is CASRGQSYYGYTF. The CDR3 coding sequence is TGTGCCAGCAGGGGACAGAGCTACTATGGCTACACCTTC.

The V gene is TRBV6-6, the J gene TRBJ1-2; no clear D. The CDR3 has 15 amino acids. The germline V gene encodes CDR1 MNHNY and CDR2 SVGAGI (reference sequence). V was clipped by 2 bases and J by 5 bases, with 15 bases between them. CDR3 residues: CASSYGMGAEYGYTF. The DNA of the CDR3 is TGTGCCAGCAGTTACGGAATGGGCGCTGAGTATGGCTACACCTTC.

This clone was observed once. V and J are TRBV30 and TRBJ2-1; D perhaps matches TRBD1 (5 bases). Trimming pared 7 bases from V and 5 bases from J, leaving 15 bases between. CDR1 and CDR2 from the germline V gene are GTSNPN and SVGIG (reference sequence). CDR3 length: 13 amino acids. This chain's CDR3 is CASDGQGHNEQFF. The CDR3 nucleotides are TGTGCCTCGGACGGGCAGGGCCACAATGAGCAGTTCTTC.

The rearrangement links TRBV4-2 to TRBJ1-1; D is unclear. The CDR3 length is 17 residues. Trimming stripped 0 bases from V and 2 bases from J, with 16 bases between. The germline V gene encodes CDR1 LGHNA and CDR2 YNFKEQ. CDR3 sequence: CASSQEGLGRLNTEAFF. For the CDR3, the DNA is TGTGCCAGCAGCCAAGAGGGTCTGGGAAGGCTAAACACTGAAGCTTTCTTT.